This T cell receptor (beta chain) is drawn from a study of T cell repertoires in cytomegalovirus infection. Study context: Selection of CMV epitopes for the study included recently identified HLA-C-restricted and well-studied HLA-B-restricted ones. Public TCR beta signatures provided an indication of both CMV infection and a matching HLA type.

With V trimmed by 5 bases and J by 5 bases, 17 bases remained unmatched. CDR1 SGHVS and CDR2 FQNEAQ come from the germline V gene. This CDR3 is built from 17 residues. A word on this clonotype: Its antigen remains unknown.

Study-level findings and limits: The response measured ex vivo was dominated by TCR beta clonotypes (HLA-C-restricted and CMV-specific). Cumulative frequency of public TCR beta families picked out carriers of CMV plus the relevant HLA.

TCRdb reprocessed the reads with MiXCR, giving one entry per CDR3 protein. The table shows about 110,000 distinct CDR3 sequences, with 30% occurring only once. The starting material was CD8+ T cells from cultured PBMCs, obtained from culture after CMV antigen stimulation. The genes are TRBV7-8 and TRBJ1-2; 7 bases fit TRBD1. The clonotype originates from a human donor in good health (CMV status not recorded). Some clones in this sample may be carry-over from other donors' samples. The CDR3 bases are TGTGCCAGCAGCGTCACAGGGGTTCCCTCACGTTATTATGGCTACACCTTC. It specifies CASSVTGVPSRYYGYTF. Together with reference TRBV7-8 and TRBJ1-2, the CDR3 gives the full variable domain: GAGVSQSPRYKVAKRGQDVALRCDPISGHVSLFWYQQALGQGPEFLTYFQNEAQLDKSGLPSDRFFAERPEGSVSTLKIQRTQQEDSAVYLCASSVTGVPSRYYGYTFGSGTRLTVV.